What follows is one TCR beta chain and its context. This record belongs to a study of shared clonotypes between healthy human individuals. All of the donors resided in Nashville, Tennessee, and each was a Caucasian adult. The CDR3 contains 17 residues. Germline V gene data show CDR1 as SGHRS and CDR2 as YFSETQ. J was trimmed by 6 bases and V by 4 bases; bases with no gene match: 12. The table came from immunoSEQ multiplex PCR; TCRdb's copy has only in-frame clones and leaves some out. The data hold approximately 2.4 million clones, with approximately 94% observed a single time. J is TRBJ2-2 and V is TRBV5-1; 10 bases are a match to TRBD1. The sample comprised naive CD4+ T cells sorted from blood. The subset was: CD45RA+ positively selected. The receptor was isolated from a man between 18 and 35 years old in good health. The CDR3 bases are TGCGCCAGCAGCCCGGGACAGGGGCAATTGGGGTCCGGGGAGCTGTTTTTT. This gives the protein CASSPGQGQLGSGELFF.